This entry is about one T cell receptor beta chain. What it recognizes is unknown. Per the original data handling: ImmunoSEQ gave junction-only sequences without quality scores, so filtering differed. Profiled with immunoSEQ multiplex PCR; TCRdb holds only in-frame clones, not every one. V and J calls and clone size are given by that table; D and trimming were obtained from the DNA. The sample consists of fewer than 200,000 clones, 85% to 95% of them appearing once. The sample originates from a study of shared clonotypes between healthy human individuals. Findings of the study overall: Incompleteness in sorted-subset sequencing, despite large depth, was shown by rarefaction.

CD4+ cells were split into CD45RA+ naive and CD45RA-negative memory subsets. CDR1 LGHNA and CDR2 YNFKEQ come from the germline V gene. With 3 bases clipped from V and 8 bases from J, the junction kept 4 bases outside the gene matches. The CDR3 covers 14 residues. Source material: naive CD4+ T cells sorted from blood. Subset of the sample: CD45RA+ positively selected. This receptor was taken from a woman in her thirties in good health. The V gene is TRBV4-2, the J gene TRBJ1-4, with 9 bases identical to TRBD1. The CDR3 nucleotides read TGTGCCAGCAGCCAGCCCGGGACAGGGGAAAAACTGTTTTTT. This gives the protein CASSQPGTGEKLFF.